One and the same sample provided the 6 T cell receptor beta chains below, sequenced in a study of T cells in Graves' hyperthyroidism and ophthalmopathy. Template material for amplifying TCR beta CDR3 regions consisted of RNA transcripts. The TCR CDR3 first-round RT-PCR relied on the HTBI primer set. Using its own MiXCR run on the multiplex PCR reads, TCRdb lists one record per CDR3 protein. The data show about 150,000 distinct CDR3 sequences, with less than 25% seen just once and roughly 73% held by the top ten. The sequenced sample consisted of blood. These receptors came from a woman aged 50 to 60 with Graves' hyperthyroidism that later progressed to Graves' ophthalmopathy.

Comments on this clonotype: It may be a read error: a sequence one base away is much more abundant. V is TRBV28 and J is TRBJ2-2; TRBD2 matches 11 bases. The CDR3 consists of 16 residues. Germline loops: CDR1 MDHEN, CDR2 SYDVKM. The ends lost 8 bases at V and 0 bases at J; junction bases unmatched: 5. The CDR3 spells CASLAGGPSNTGELFF. The CDR3 nucleotides are TGTGCCAGCTTAGCGGGAGGGCCCTCGAACACCGGGGAGCTGTTTTTT.

At least ten counts were recorded for this clonotype. The chain is built from TRBV2 and TRBJ2-7; no clear D gene. The CDR3 consists of 11 residues. Per germline, CDR1 SNHLY and CDR2 FYNNEI. V was pared by 11 bases and J by 1 base, with 9 bases between. The CDR3 sequence is CAVGSSYEQYF. As DNA, the CDR3 is TGTGCCGTAGGGTCTTCCTACGAGCAGTACTTC. The full variable domain, with the rest looked up from reference TRBV2 and TRBJ2-7, is EPEVTQTPSHQVTQMGQEVILRCVPISNHLYFYWYRQILGQKVEFLVSFYNNEISEKSEIFDDQFSVERPDGSNFTLKIRSTKLEDSAMYFCAVGSSYEQYFGPGTRLTVT.

This clonotype was detected a few times. The rearrangement uses TRBV4-1 and TRBJ1-6; 8 positions agree with TRBD1. Trimming took 0 bases from V and 11 from J; bases not matched to a gene: 6. CDR3 length: 15 amino acids. Germline CDR1 and CDR2: MGHRA and YSYEKL. For the CDR3, the DNA is TGCGCCAGCAGCCAAGAAGAGGACAGGGTGACACCCCTCCACTTT. It translates to CASSQEEDRVTPLHF.

Only a few counts were recorded for this clonotype. This sequence joins TRBV19 and TRBJ1-1; D unresolved. Germline V lookup: CDR1 LNHDA, CDR2 SQIVND (reference sequence). The CDR3 sequence is 12 residues long. Trimming pared 7 bases from V and 7 bases from J, leaving 13 bases between. For the CDR3, the DNA is TGTGCCAGTACCCGGGTCGGCATTGAAGCTTTCTTT. It translates to CASTRVGIEAFF. Combining the CDR3 with reference TRBV19 and TRBJ1-1 gives the whole variable domain DGGITQSPKYLFRKEGQNVTLSCEQNLNHDAMYWYRQDPGQGLRLIYYSQIVNDFQKGDIAEGYSVSREKKESFPLTVTSAQKNPTAFYLCASTRVGIEAFFGQGTRLTVV.

In its sample, this clonotype was seen many times. The V gene is TRBV28, the J gene TRBJ2-1, with TRBD1 matching 10 bases. From germline, CDR1 is MDHEN and CDR2 SYDVKM. J gave up 15 bases and V 1 base, and 3 bases lay outside the gene matches. CDR3 length equals 12 residues. The CDR3 loop reads CASSLLTGGPFF. The CDR3 DNA reads as TGTGCCAGCAGTTTATTGACAGGGGGCCCGTTCTTC.

This clonotype occurred many times. The genes are TRBV5-1 and TRBJ2-7; either TRBD1 or TRBD2 may fit D (6 bases each). Trimming stripped 7 bases from V and 3 bases from J, with 20 bases between. The V gene's germline CDR1 is SGHRS and CDR2 YFSETQ. CDR3 size: 15 residues. The CDR3 sequence is CASSRGGDRSYEQYF. In DNA, the CDR3 is TGCGCCAGCTCGAGGGGAGGTGACAGGAGCTACGAGCAGTACTTC.